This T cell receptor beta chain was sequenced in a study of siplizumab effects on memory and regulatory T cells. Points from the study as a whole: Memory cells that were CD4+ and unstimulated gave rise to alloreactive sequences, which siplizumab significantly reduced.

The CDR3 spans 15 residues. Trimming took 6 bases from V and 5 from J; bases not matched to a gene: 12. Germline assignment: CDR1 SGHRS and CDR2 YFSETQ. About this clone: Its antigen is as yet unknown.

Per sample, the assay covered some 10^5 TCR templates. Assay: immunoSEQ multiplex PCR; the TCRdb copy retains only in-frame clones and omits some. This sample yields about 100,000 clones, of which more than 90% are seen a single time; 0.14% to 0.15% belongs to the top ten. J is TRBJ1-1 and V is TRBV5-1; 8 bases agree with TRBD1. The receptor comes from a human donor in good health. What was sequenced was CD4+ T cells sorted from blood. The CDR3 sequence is CASTFNTGGGTEAFF. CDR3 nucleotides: TGCGCCAGCACTTTCAATACAGGGGGTGGTACTGAAGCTTTCTTT.